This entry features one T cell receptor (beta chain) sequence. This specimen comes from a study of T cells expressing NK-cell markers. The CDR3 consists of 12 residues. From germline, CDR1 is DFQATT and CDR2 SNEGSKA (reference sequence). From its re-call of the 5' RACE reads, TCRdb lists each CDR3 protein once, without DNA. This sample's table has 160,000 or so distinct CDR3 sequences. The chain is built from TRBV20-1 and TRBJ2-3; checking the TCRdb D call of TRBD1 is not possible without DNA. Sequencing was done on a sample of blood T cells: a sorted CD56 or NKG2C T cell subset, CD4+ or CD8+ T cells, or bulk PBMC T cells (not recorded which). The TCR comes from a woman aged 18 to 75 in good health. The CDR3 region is CSARGAADTQYF.